The source of this T cell receptor (beta chain) is a study of T cells after yellow fever vaccination. Study-wide results and caveats: Contamination by abundant bulk-population clonotypes could be present in FACS-sorted repertoires. Most primary-vaccination clones reappeared after the booster (approximately 95% CD4, 88% CD8).

Only a few counts were recorded for this clonotype. Its antigen is currently unknown. TCRdb recomputed calls from the 5' RACE reads with MiXCR, one row per CDR3 protein. In the table there are around 320,000 distinct CDR3 sequences, roughly 10% of which are singletons. The CDR3 extends over 15 amino acids. Germline-derived CDR1 and CDR2 are GTSNPN and SVGIG (reference sequence). The V gene end was trimmed by 4 bases and the J gene end by 4 bases; junction bases not matched to a gene: 9. This TCR derives from a man younger than 35 who received the YFV17D yellow fever vaccine. The chain employs TRBV30 and TRBJ2-3; 9 positions agree with TRBD1. The sample was CD4+ T cells sorted from PBMCs, taken 45 days after the yellow fever booster vaccination. In DNA, the CDR3 is TGTGCCTGGACCCGGGACAGGGTGACTCCAGATACGCAGTATTTT. This codes for CAWTRDRVTPDTQYF.